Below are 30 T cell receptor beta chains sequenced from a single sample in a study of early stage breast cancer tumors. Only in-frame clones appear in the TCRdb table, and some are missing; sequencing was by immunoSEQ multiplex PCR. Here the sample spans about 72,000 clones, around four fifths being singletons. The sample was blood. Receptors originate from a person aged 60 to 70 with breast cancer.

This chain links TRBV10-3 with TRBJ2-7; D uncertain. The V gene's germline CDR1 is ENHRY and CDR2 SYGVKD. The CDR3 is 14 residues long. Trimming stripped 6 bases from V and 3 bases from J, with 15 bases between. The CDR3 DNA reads TGTGCCATCAGGACCCCACCGCCTCTCTACGAGCAGTACTTC. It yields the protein CAIRTPPPLYEQYF.

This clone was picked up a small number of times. DNA for the CDR3: TGTGCCAGCAGTTACTCGAGCGGGACAGGGAATTCACCCCTCCACTTT. It encodes CASSYSSGTGNSPLHF. The chain recombines TRBV6-6 with TRBJ1-6; TRBD1 aligns across 9 bases. There are 16 residues in the CDR3. Germline values: CDR1 MNHNY, CDR2 SVGAGI (reference sequence). V was clipped by 0 bases and J by 7 bases; unmatched bases: 4.

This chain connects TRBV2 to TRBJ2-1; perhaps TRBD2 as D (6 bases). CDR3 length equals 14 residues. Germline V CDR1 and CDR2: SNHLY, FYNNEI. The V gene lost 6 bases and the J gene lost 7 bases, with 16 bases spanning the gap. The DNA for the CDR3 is TGTGCCAGCAGCCTGACTAGGGCGGGGAATGAGCAGTTCTTC. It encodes CASSLTRAGNEQFF. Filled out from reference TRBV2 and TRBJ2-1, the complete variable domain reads EPEVTQTPSHQVTQMGQEVILRCVPISNHLYFYWYRQILGQKVEFLVSFYNNEISEKSEIFDDQFSVERPDGSNFTLKIRSTKLEDSAMYFCASSLTRAGNEQFFGPGTRLTVL.

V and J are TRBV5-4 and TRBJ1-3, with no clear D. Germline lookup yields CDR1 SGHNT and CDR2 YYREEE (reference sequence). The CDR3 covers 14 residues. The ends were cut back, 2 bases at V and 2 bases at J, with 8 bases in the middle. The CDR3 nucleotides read TGTGCCAGCAGCTTCGGAGCGCCTGGAAACACCATATATTTT. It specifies CASSFGAPGNTIYF. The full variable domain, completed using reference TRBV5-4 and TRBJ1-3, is ETGVTQSPTHLIKTRGQQVTLRCSSQSGHNTVSWYQQALGQGPQFIFQYYREEENGRGNFPPRFSGLQFPNYSSELNVNALELDDSALYLCASSFGAPGNTIYFGEGSWLTVV.

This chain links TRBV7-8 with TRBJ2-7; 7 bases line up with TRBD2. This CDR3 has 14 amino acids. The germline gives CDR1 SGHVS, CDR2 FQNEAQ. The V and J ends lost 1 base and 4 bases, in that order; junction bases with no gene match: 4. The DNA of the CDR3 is TGTGCCAGCAGCTTAGATTGGGGGGGATACGAGCAGTACTTC. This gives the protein CASSLDWGGYEQYF. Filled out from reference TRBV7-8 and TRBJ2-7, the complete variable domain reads GAGVSQSPRYKVAKRGQDVALRCDPISGHVSLFWYQQALGQGPEFLTYFQNEAQLDKSGLPSDRFFAERPEGSVSTLKIQRTQQEDSAVYLCASSLDWGGYEQYFGPGTRLTVT.

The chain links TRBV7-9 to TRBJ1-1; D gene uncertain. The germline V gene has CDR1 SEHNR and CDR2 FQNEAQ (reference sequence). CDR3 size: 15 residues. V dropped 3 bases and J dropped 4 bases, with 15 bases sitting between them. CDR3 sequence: CASSFLGSGSTEAFF. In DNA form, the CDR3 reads TGTGCCAGCAGCTTCTTGGGGAGCGGTAGCACTGAAGCTTTCTTT.

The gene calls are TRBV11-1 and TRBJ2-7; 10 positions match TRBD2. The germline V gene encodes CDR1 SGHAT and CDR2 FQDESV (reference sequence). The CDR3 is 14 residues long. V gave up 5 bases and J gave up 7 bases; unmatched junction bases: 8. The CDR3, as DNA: TGTGCCAGCAGCCTGGGACTAGCGCCCGGGGAGCAGTACTTC. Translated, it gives CASSLGLAPGEQYF.

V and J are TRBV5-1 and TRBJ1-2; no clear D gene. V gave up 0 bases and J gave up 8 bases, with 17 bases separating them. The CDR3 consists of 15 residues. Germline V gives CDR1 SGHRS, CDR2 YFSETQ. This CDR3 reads CASSLEVTALGGYTF. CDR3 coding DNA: TGCGCCAGCAGCTTGGAAGTGACGGCTCTAGGCGGCTACACCTTC.

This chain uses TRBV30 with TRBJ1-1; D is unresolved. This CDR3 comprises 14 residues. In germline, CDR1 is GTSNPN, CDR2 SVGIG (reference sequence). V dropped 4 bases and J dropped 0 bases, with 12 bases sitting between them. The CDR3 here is CAWIEVPMNTEAFF. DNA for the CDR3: TGTGCCTGGATCGAGGTCCCAATGAACACTGAAGCTTTCTTT.

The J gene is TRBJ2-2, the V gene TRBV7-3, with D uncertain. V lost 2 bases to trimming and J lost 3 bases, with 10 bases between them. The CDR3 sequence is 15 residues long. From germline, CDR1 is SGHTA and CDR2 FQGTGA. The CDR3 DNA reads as TGTGCCAGCAGCTTATTGGGTGGGGACACCGGGGAGCTGTTTTTT. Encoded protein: CASSLLGGDTGELFF.

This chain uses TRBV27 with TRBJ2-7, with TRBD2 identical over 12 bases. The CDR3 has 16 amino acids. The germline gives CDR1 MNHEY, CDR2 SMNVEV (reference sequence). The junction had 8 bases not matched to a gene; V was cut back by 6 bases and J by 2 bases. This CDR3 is CASSPGTSGYTYEQYF. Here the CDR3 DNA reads TGTGCCAGCAGCCCCGGGACTAGCGGGTACACCTACGAGCAGTACTTC.

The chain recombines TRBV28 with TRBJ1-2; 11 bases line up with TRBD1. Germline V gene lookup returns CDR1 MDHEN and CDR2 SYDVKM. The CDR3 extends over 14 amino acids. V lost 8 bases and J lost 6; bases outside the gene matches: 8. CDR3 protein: CASLGDRGGHGYTF. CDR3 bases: TGTGCCAGCCTAGGGGACAGGGGGGGGCATGGCTACACCTTC.

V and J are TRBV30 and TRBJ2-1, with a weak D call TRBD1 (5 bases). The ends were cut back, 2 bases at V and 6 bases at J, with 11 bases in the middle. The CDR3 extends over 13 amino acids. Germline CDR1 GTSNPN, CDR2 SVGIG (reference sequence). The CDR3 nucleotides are TGTGCCTGGAGTCCCCAGGGTGTCAATGAGCAGTTCTTC. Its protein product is CAWSPQGVNEQFF.

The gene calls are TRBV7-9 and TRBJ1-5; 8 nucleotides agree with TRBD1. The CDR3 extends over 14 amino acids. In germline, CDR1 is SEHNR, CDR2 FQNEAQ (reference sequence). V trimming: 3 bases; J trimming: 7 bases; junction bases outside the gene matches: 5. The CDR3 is CASSFGTGGQPQHF. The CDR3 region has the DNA TGTGCCAGCAGCTTCGGGACAGGAGGCCAGCCCCAGCATTTT.

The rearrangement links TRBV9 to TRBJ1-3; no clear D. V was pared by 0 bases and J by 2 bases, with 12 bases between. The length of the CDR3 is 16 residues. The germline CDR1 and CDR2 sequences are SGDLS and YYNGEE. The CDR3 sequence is CASSVGRSRAGNTIYF. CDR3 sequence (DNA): TGTGCCAGCAGCGTAGGGAGATCTCGGGCTGGAAACACCATATATTTT.

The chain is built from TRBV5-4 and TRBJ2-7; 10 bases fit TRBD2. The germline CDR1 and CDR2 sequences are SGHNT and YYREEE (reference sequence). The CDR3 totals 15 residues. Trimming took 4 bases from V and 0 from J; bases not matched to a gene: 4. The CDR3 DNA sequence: TGTGCCAGCAGCCAACTAGCGGGGACCTCCTACGAGCAGTACTTC. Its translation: CASSQLAGTSYEQYF. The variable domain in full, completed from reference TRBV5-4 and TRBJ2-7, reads ETGVTQSPTHLIKTRGQQVTLRCSSQSGHNTVSWYQQALGQGPQFIFQYYREEENGRGNFPPRFSGLQFPNYSSELNVNALELDDSALYLCASSQLAGTSYEQYFGPGTRLTVT.

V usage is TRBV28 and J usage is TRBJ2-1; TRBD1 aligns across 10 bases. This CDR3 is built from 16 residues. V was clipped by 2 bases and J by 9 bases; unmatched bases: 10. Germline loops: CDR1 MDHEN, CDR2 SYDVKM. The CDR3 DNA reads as TGTGCCAGCAGTTTACTGCCGGGACAGGGGTCGGCTGAGCAGTTCTTC. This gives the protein CASSLLPGQGSAEQFF.

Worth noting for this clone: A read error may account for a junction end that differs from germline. The CDR3 reads CASSIGQVYGYTF. The CDR3 region has the DNA TGTGCCAGTAGCATAGGACAGGTCTATGGCTACACCTTC. The V gene is TRBV19, the J gene TRBJ1-2, with 7 nucleotides matching TRBD1. Germline CDR1 is LNHDA and CDR2 is SQIVND (reference sequence). CDR3 length: 13 residues.

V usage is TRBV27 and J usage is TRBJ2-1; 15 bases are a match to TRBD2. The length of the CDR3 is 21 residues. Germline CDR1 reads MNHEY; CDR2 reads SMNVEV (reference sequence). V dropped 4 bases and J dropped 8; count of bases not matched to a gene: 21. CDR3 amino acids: CASSSHSLVPGLAGGGDEQFF. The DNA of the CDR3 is TGTGCCAGCAGTTCCCACTCTCTCGTCCCGGGACTAGCGGGAGGTGGGGATGAGCAGTTCTTC.

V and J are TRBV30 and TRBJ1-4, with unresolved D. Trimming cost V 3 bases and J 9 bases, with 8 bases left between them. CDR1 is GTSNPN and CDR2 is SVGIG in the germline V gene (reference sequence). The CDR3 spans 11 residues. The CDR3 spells CAWSPAKKLFF. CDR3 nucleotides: TGTGCCTGGAGCCCAGCGAAAAAACTGTTTTTT. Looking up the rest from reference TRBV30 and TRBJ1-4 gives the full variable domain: SQTIHQWPATLVQPVGSPLSLECTVEGTSNPNLYWYRQAAGRGLQLLFYSVGIGQISSEVPQNLSASRPQDRQFILSSKKLLLSDSGFYLCAWSPAKKLFFGSGTQLSVL.

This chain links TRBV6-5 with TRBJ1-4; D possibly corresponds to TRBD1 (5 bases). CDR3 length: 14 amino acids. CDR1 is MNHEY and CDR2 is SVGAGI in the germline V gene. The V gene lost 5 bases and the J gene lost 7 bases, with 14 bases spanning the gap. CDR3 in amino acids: CASSRGTGFEKLFF. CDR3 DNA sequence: TGTGCCAGCAGTAGGGGTACGGGGTTTGAAAAACTGTTTTTT.

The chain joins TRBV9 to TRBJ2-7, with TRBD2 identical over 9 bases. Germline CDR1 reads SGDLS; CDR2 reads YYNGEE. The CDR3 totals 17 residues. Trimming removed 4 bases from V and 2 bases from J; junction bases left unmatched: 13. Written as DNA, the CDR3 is TGTGCCAGCAGCTTACAGGCGGGAGGGGACAGCCCCTACGAGCAGTACTTC. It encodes CASSLQAGGDSPYEQYF.

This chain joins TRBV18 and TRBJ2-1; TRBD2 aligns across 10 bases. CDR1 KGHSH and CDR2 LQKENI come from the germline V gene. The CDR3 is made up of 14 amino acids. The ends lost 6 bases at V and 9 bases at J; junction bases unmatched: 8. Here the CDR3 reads CASSPSGRAFEQFF. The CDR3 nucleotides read TGTGCCAGCTCCCCTAGCGGGAGAGCGTTTGAGCAGTTCTTC.

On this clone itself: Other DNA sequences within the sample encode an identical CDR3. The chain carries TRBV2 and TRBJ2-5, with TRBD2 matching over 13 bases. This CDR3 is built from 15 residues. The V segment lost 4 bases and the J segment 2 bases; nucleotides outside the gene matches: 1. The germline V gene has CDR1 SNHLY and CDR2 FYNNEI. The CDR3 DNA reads TGTGCCAGCAGTGGGGGACTAGCGGGGCAAGAGACCCAGTACTTC. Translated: CASSGGLAGQETQYF. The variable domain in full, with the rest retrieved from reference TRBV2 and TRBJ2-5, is EPEVTQTPSHQVTQMGQEVILRCVPISNHLYFYWYRQILGQKVEFLVSFYNNEISEKSEIFDDQFSVERPDGSNFTLKIRSTKLEDSAMYFCASSGGLAGQETQYFGPGTRLLVL.

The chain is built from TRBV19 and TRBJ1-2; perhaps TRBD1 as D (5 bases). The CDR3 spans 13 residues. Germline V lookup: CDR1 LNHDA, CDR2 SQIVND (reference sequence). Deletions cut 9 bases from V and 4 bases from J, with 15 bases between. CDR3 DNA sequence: TGTGCCAGCCAGGGAGCGGGAGGCTATGGCTACACCTTC. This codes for CASQGAGGYGYTF.

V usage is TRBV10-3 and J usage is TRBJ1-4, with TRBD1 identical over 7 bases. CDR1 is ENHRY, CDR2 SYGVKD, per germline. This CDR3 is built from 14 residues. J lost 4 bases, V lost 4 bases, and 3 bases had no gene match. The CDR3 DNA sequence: TGTGCCATCAGTGGAGGGACAGATAATGAAAAACTGTTTTTT. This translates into CAISGGTDNEKLFF.

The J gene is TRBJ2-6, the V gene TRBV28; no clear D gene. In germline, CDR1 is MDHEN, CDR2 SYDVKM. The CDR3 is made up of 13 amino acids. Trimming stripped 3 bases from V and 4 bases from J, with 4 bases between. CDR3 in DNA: TGTGCCAGCAGTTTTTCCGGGGCCAACGTCCTGACTTTC. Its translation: CASSFSGANVLTF.

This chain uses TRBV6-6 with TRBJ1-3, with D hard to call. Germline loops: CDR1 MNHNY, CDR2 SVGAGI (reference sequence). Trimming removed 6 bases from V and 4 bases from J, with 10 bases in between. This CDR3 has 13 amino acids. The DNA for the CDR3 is TGTGCCAGCAGGGAAACCCAAGGAAACACCATATATTTT. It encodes CASRETQGNTIYF.

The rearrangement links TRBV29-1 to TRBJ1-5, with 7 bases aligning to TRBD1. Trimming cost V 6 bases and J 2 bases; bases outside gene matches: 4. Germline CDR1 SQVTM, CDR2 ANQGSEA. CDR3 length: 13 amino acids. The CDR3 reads CSVRGPGNQPQHF. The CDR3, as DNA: TGCAGCGTAAGGGGGCCTGGCAATCAGCCCCAGCATTTT.

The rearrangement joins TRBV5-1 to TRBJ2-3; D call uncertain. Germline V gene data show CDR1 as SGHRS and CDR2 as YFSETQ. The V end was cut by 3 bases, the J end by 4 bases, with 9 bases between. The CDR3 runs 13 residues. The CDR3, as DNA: TGCGCCAGCAGCTCGTCTGGGGCAGATACGCAGTATTTT. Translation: CASSSSGADTQYF.